This entry lists 29 T cell receptor beta chains sequenced from one sample in a study of radiation and T cells in renal cell carcinoma. Time point specified: blood 4 weeks post-SBRT, at nephrectomy. Treatment in this sample: 15 Gy SBRT to primary tumor, nephrectomy 4 weeks later. Measured with immunoSEQ multiplex PCR; TCRdb has only the in-frame clones, and not every one. The sample includes over 85,000 clones, 70% to 90% of them seen just once. Sample: blood, taken from a patient whose treatment included radiotherapy and nephrectomy. Receptor source: a man between 45 and 60 years old with renal cell carcinoma.

The chain recombines TRBV5-5 with TRBJ2-7; either TRBD1 or TRBD2 may fit D (7 bases each). Germline V gene lookup returns CDR1 SGHKS and CDR2 YYEKEE (reference sequence). This CDR3 is built from 17 residues. V shed 4 bases and J shed 5 bases, with 25 bases lying between them. CDR3 sequence: CASSHVFGEGANNEQYF. CDR3 sequence (DNA): TGTGCCAGCAGCCACGTTTTTGGGGAGGGGGCGAATAACGAGCAGTACTTC.

This rearrangement joins TRBV30 to TRBJ1-2; 9 positions agree with TRBD1. Germline V lookup: CDR1 GTSNPN, CDR2 SVGIG (reference sequence). This CDR3 comprises 16 residues. Trimming took 3 bases from V and 8 from J; bases not matched to a gene: 16. DNA for the CDR3: TGTGCCTGGAGGGTCCTTTTCAGACAGGGGGTGAGGGGCTACACCTTC. Encoded protein: CAWRVLFRQGVRGYTF.

The genes are TRBV5-4 and TRBJ2-4, with TRBD1 matching 8 bases. In germline, CDR1 is SGHNT, CDR2 YYREEE (reference sequence). CDR3 length: 12 residues. Trimming cost V 4 bases and J 9 bases; bases outside gene matches: 3. CDR3 sequence reads: CASSVDRGIQYF. DNA of the CDR3: TGTGCCAGCAGCGTCGACAGGGGCATTCAGTACTTC.

The chain is built from TRBV9 and TRBJ1-3, with D unresolved. Germline V gene sequence: CDR1 SGDLS, CDR2 YYNGEE. V was pared by 4 bases and J by 6 bases, with 23 bases between. CDR3 length: 17 amino acids. In nucleotides, the CDR3 is TGTGCCAGCAGCTCCTCCGGTGCCCTATCCCCAATAAACACCATATATTTT. Amino acid sequence: CASSSSGALSPINTIYF. The entire variable domain, with the rest obtained from reference TRBV9 and TRBJ1-3, is as follows: DSGVTQTPKHLITATGQRVTLRCSPRSGDLSVYWYQQSLDQGLQFLIQYYNGEERAKGNILERFSAQQFPDLHSELNLSSLELGDSALYFCASSSSGALSPINTIYFGEGSWLTVV.

This chain connects TRBV6-4 to TRBJ2-2, with D possibly being TRBD2 (5 bases). The germline gives CDR1 MRHNA, CDR2 SNTAGT. V gave up 6 bases and J gave up 7 bases, with 12 bases separating them. The CDR3 contains 13 residues. The CDR3 region has the DNA TGTGCCAGCAGGGAGTTTGCGGGCGGGGAGCTGTTTTTT. This sequence encodes CASREFAGGELFF.

The chain uses TRBV19 and TRBJ2-1; 10 bases map to TRBD1. V gave up 8 bases and J gave up 2 bases; unmatched junction bases: 6. The CDR3 loop spans 15 amino acids. CDR1 LNHDA and CDR2 SQIVND come from the germline V gene (reference sequence). CDR3 DNA: TGTGCCAGTGGGCTCGGGACAGGGGCCTACAATGAGCAGTTCTTC. This encodes CASGLGTGAYNEQFF.

V usage is TRBV7-9 and J usage is TRBJ1-5; D is unresolved. Germline CDR1 is SEHNR and CDR2 is FQNEAQ (reference sequence). The V and J ends lost 5 bases and 7 bases respectively, with 15 bases between them. There are 14 residues in the CDR3. In DNA form, the CDR3 reads TGTGCCAGCAGCAACGGCCGAGGGAGCCAGCCCCAGCATTTT. It specifies CASSNGRGSQPQHF.

V gene TRBV7-6 combines with J gene TRBJ2-3; 11 positions match TRBD2. The CDR3 is 16 amino acids. Germline values: CDR1 SGHVS, CDR2 FNYEAQ. J was trimmed by 2 bases and V by 5 bases; bases with no gene match: 6. The CDR3 loop reads CASSPKTSGTTDTQYF. CDR3 bases: TGTGCCAGCAGCCCAAAGACTAGCGGGACCACAGATACGCAGTATTTT.

This chain connects TRBV27 to TRBJ2-7; no clear D. Germline CDR1 is MNHEY and CDR2 is SMNVEV (reference sequence). This CDR3 contains 15 residues. Trimming took off 5 bases at V and 2 bases at J, with 16 bases between the two ends. The CDR3 reads CASSPVPGPPYEQYF. The CDR3 nucleotides read TGTGCCAGCAGTCCCGTGCCGGGCCCACCCTACGAGCAGTACTTC.

This chain links TRBV10-3 with TRBJ1-2; the D is unclear. CDR3 length: 17 amino acids. Trimming cost V 4 bases and J 7 bases, with 25 bases left between them. The germline V gene has CDR1 ENHRY and CDR2 SYGVKD. CDR3 bases: TGTGCCATCAGTGGTGATGAAGGAGCAACGTGGCGTTCTGGCTACACCTTC. It yields the protein CAISGDEGATWRSGYTF.

The gene calls are TRBV7-9 and TRBJ1-1; D is undetermined. The V gene's germline CDR1 is SEHNR and CDR2 FQNEAQ (reference sequence). This CDR3 has 13 residues. Trimming shortened V by 7 bases and J by 1 base, and 10 bases separated the two germline ends. The CDR3 here is CASIPGSNTEAFF. In DNA form, the CDR3 reads TGTGCCAGCATCCCGGGGTCGAACACTGAAGCTTTCTTT.

This chain connects TRBV7-6 to TRBJ2-3; D is uncertain. The germline gives CDR1 SGHVS, CDR2 FNYEAQ. V gave up 2 bases and J gave up 0 bases, with 6 bases separating them. The CDR3 is 14 residues long. The CDR3 DNA sequence: TGTGCCAGCAGCTTACGGCCCAGCACAGATACGCAGTATTTT. Translating gives CASSLRPSTDTQYF.

There are a few counts of this clone. V usage is TRBV2 and J usage is TRBJ1-5; no firm D call. The germline V and J ends were trimmed by 2 bases and 0 bases, with 20 bases remaining between them. The CDR3 sequence is 19 residues long. Germline values: CDR1 SNHLY, CDR2 FYNNEI. The CDR3 region has the DNA TGTGCCAGCAGTGAAAGTGGTGGGTGGTGGAGTAATAGCAATCAGCCCCAGCATTTT. It yields the protein CASSESGGWWSNSNQPQHF.

The rearrangement uses TRBV4-1 and TRBJ1-5, with D possibly being TRBD1 (6 bases). V lost 4 bases and J lost 0, with 7 bases in between. Germline values: CDR1 MGHRA, CDR2 YSYEKL. The CDR3 has 14 amino acids. CDR3 coding DNA: TGCGCCAGCAGCCCAGGGGATAGCAATCAGCCCCAGCATTTT. Its protein product is CASSPGDSNQPQHF.

The chain links TRBV5-1 to TRBJ2-7; the match to TRBD2 covers 14 bases. This CDR3 contains 16 residues. J was trimmed by 1 base and V by 4 bases; bases with no gene match: 4. Germline V CDR1 and CDR2: SGHRS, YFSETQ. Here the CDR3 reads CASSQGLAGGSYEQYF. The CDR3 nucleotides are TGCGCCAGCAGCCAAGGACTAGCGGGGGGTTCCTACGAGCAGTACTTC.

The rearrangement uses TRBV19 and TRBJ1-5; D might be TRBD1 (5 bases). Deletions cut 5 bases from V and 0 bases from J, with 5 bases between. Looked up from germline, CDR1 is LNHDA and CDR2 is SQIVND (reference sequence). This CDR3 has 13 amino acids. The CDR3 DNA follows: TGTGCCAGTAGTGGGGGTAGCAATCAGCCCCAGCATTTT. Protein sequence: CASSGGSNQPQHF.

This clone was counted a few times. The CDR3 DNA is TGCGCCAGCAGCCATGGACAGGGGTCGAACACTGAAGCTTTCTTT. As protein: CASSHGQGSNTEAFF. V is TRBV5-1 and J is TRBJ1-1, with 9 bases aligning to TRBD1. Germline-derived CDR1 and CDR2 are SGHRS and YFSETQ. The length of the CDR3 is 15 residues. V lost 4 bases, J lost 1 base, and 5 bases stayed unmatched. Full variable domain (missing parts from reference TRBV5-1 and TRBJ1-1): KAGVTQTPRYLIKTRGQQVTLSCSPISGHRSVSWYQQTPGQGLQFLFEYFSETQRNKGNFPGRFSGRQFSNSRSEMNVSTLELGDSALYLCASSHGQGSNTEAFFGQGTRLTVV.

This rearrangement joins TRBV6-1 to TRBJ1-1; a weak D match, TRBD1 (5 bases). With 7 bases removed from V and 8 bases from J, the gap between germline ends came to 14 bases. CDR1 and CDR2 (germline): MNHNS, SASEGT. CDR3 size: 12 residues. The CDR3 spells CASTGTGSEAFF. CDR3 coding DNA: TGTGCCAGCACGGGGACGGGAAGCGAAGCTTTCTTT.

The J gene is TRBJ2-5, the V gene TRBV6-1, with D unclear. Deletions cut 3 bases from V and 2 bases from J, with 19 bases between. The CDR3 loop spans 17 amino acids. Germline CDR1 reads MNHNS; CDR2 reads SASEGT. Here the CDR3 reads CASSEAPGSWGQETQYF. The CDR3, as DNA: TGTGCCAGCAGTGAGGCCCCTGGGTCGTGGGGACAAGAGACCCAGTACTTC.

CDR3: CASSAYATGGNIQYF. CDR3 coding DNA: TGTGCCAGCAGCGCCTACGCGACAGGGGGAAACATTCAGTACTTC. This sequence joins TRBV9 and TRBJ2-4; 9 bases map to TRBD1. The CDR3 spans 15 residues. The ends lost 3 bases at V and 6 bases at J; junction bases unmatched: 7. In germline, CDR1 is SGDLS, CDR2 YYNGEE.

This chain joins TRBV5-1 and TRBJ2-1; D may be TRBD2 (6 bases). The CDR3 runs to 17 residues. Looked up from germline, CDR1 is SGHRS and CDR2 is YFSETQ. Trimming stripped 0 bases from V and 1 base from J, with 14 bases between. CDR3 region: CASSLGFSSVSYNEQFF. Written as DNA, the CDR3 is TGCGCCAGCAGCTTGGGTTTTTCTAGCGTGTCCTACAATGAGCAGTTCTTC.

CDR3 sequence: CASSQDSPTGEQFF. As DNA, the CDR3 is TGTGCCAGCAGCCAAGACTCGCCGACCGGTGAGCAGTTCTTC. The genes are TRBV4-2 and TRBJ2-1, with D uncertain. The CDR3 sequence is 14 residues long. V shed 0 bases and J shed 9 bases, with 12 bases lying between them. Germline V gene data show CDR1 as LGHNA and CDR2 as YNFKEQ.

This sequence joins TRBV18 and TRBJ1-1, with D tentatively TRBD1 (6 bases). The CDR3 has 12 residues. Germline V gene sequence: CDR1 KGHSH, CDR2 LQKENI. The ends were cut back, 3 bases at V and 11 bases at J, with 13 bases in the middle. The CDR3 DNA reads TGTGCCAGCTCACCCTTGACGGGGGCCGCTTTCTTT. Protein sequence: CASSPLTGAAFF.

The chain employs TRBV7-6 and TRBJ2-7; D gene unclear. CDR1 and CDR2 from the germline V gene are SGHVS and FNYEAQ. There are 14 residues in the CDR3. V dropped 1 base and J dropped 0 bases, with 7 bases sitting between them. The CDR3, as DNA: TGTGCCAGCAGCTTAGATGTAGGCTCCTACGAGCAGTACTTC. Translation: CASSLDVGSYEQYF.

The chain has TRBV6-5 and TRBJ1-3, with unresolved D. V lost 2 bases and J 0 bases, leaving 8 bases between the germline ends. Germline V gives CDR1 MNHEY, CDR2 SVGAGI. This CDR3 spans 15 amino acids. The CDR3 coding sequence is TGTGCCAGCAGTTACAGACATGGCTCTGGAAACACCATATATTTT. Its translation: CASSYRHGSGNTIYF.

This chain connects TRBV7-3 to TRBJ2-5; 7 positions match TRBD1. J was trimmed by 3 bases and V by 4 bases; bases with no gene match: 5. From germline, CDR1 is SGHTA and CDR2 FQGTGA. The CDR3 has 14 amino acids. CDR3 sequence reads: CASSSTGTEETQYF. The CDR3 bases are TGTGCCAGCAGCTCAACGGGGACAGAAGAGACCCAGTACTTC.

This clone was detected once. The chain joins TRBV2 to TRBJ2-7, with D perhaps matching TRBD1 (6 bases). The CDR3 runs to 13 residues. Germline-derived CDR1 and CDR2 are SNHLY and FYNNEI. The V and J ends lost 9 bases and 6 bases respectively, with 18 bases between them. The CDR3 here is CASTGPRRGEQYF. CDR3 nucleotide sequence: TGTGCCAGTACAGGGCCCCGCCGGGGCGAGCAGTACTTC.

The CDR3 loop is CSVDSSFSTTEAFF. In DNA form, the CDR3 reads TGCAGCGTTGATTCATCATTCAGCACCACTGAAGCTTTCTTT. The chain combines TRBV29-1 with TRBJ1-1, with D uncertain. Germline CDR1 and CDR2: SQVTM and ANQGSEA. With 3 bases removed from V and 4 bases from J, the gap between germline ends came to 15 bases. This CDR3 has 14 residues.

The CDR3 reads CASSEGFQGVSNSNQPQHF. The CDR3 DNA follows: TGCGCCAGCAGTGAGGGGTTTCAGGGGGTGTCAAATAGCAATCAGCCCCAGCATTTT. This chain joins TRBV10-1 and TRBJ1-5; 7 bases line up with TRBD1. This CDR3 comprises 19 residues. Germline CDR1 reads WNHNN; CDR2 reads SYGVQD (reference sequence). The ends lost 2 bases at V and 0 bases at J; junction bases unmatched: 13.